The next 21 T cell receptor beta chains were all read from a single sample in a study of neurological immune-mediated disorders. One entry per CDR3 protein, called by TCRdb with MiXCR from the 5' RACE reads. The table has about 62,000 distinct CDR3 sequences, 3.7% seen once. The sequenced sample was PBMCs. These receptors all stem from a woman between 50 and 59 years old with multiple sclerosis.

In its sample, this clonotype was seen a few times. The chain combines TRBV20-1 with TRBJ2-1; D gene uncertain. Germline CDR1 and CDR2: DFQATT and SNEGSKA (reference sequence). This CDR3 is 12 amino acids long. Trimming shortened V by 5 bases and J by 12 bases, and 17 bases separated the two germline ends. This CDR3 is CSAGPSPGVQFF. CDR3 nucleotides: TGCAGTGCTGGCCCCTCACCGGGTGTGCAGTTCTTC.

This clonotype has at least ten counts. The chain links TRBV5-1 to TRBJ2-1; D is possibly TRBD2 (6 bases). This CDR3 is built from 15 residues. Germline V gene data show CDR1 as SGHRS and CDR2 as YFSETQ. Trimming took off 4 bases at V and 2 bases at J, with 13 bases between the two ends. CDR3 nucleotide sequence: TGCGCCAGCAGCCCCCGTGCGGGGACCTACAATGAGCAGTTCTTC. This translates into CASSPRAGTYNEQFF.

This clonotype was counted many times. The V and J genes are TRBV20-1 and TRBJ2-3; 9 bases agree with TRBD2. In germline, CDR1 is DFQATT, CDR2 SNEGSKA (reference sequence). The CDR3 covers 15 residues. The V gene end was trimmed by 6 bases and the J gene end by 1 base; junction bases not matched to a gene: 8. Written as DNA, the CDR3 is TGCAGTGCCAAGCCTAGCGGGACGGGCACAGATACGCAGTATTTT. As protein: CSAKPSGTGTDTQYF.

This clonotype has ten or more counts. The V and J genes are TRBV4-2 and TRBJ2-2, with 11 bases lining up with TRBD2. J gave up 7 bases and V 1 base, and 2 bases lay outside the gene matches. In germline, CDR1 is LGHNA, CDR2 YNFKEQ. This CDR3 comprises 15 residues. The CDR3 coding sequence is TGTGCCAGCAGCCAAGGAGGACTAGCGGGCGGGGAGCTGTTTTTT. Protein product: CASSQGGLAGGELFF.

This clonotype was detected ten times or more. The V gene is TRBV11-2, the J gene TRBJ2-7, with 8 bases fitting TRBD1. Germline V gene sequence: CDR1 SGHAT, CDR2 FQNNGV. This CDR3 is built from 16 residues. With 5 bases clipped from V and 4 bases from J, the junction kept 13 bases outside the gene matches. The CDR3 reads CASSPISRQGPYEQYF. The CDR3 nucleotides read TGTGCCAGCAGCCCGATATCCCGACAGGGGCCATACGAGCAGTACTTC.

This clonotype has a count of ten or more. V is TRBV6-5 and J is TRBJ1-1; no clear D gene. Trimming cost V 6 bases and J 4 bases, with 9 bases left between them. CDR3 length: 12 amino acids. Germline lookup yields CDR1 MNHEY and CDR2 SVGAGI. As DNA, the CDR3 is TGTGCCAGCAGCCGGCCCGGCACTGAAGCTTTCTTT. Protein sequence: CASSRPGTEAFF.

This clonotype has ten or more counts. The chain joins TRBV7-6 to TRBJ2-1; D possibly corresponds to TRBD2 (6 bases). The ends were cut back, 4 bases at V and 6 bases at J, with 13 bases in the middle. Germline-derived CDR1 and CDR2 are SGHVS and FNYEAQ. The CDR3 extends over 14 amino acids. The CDR3 spells CASSSLGTVNEQFF. The CDR3 nucleotides read TGTGCCAGCAGCTCCCTAGGGACTGTCAATGAGCAGTTCTTC.

At least ten counts were recorded for this clonotype. The genes are TRBV5-5 and TRBJ2-1; 10 nucleotides match TRBD2. J lost 14 bases, V lost 1 base, and 9 bases had no gene match. The CDR3 consists of 14 residues. Per the germline V gene, CDR1 is SGHKS and CDR2 is YYEKEE (reference sequence). In nucleotides, the CDR3 is TGTGCCAGCAGCTTGACTAGCGGGATTCTCCTGAAGTTCTTC. It is translated as CASSLTSGILLKFF.

This clonotype has a count of ten or more. The chain employs TRBV11-2 and TRBJ2-1; 7 bases align to TRBD2. Germline CDR1 reads SGHAT; CDR2 reads FQNNGV. The CDR3 runs to 13 residues. V lost 6 bases, J lost 9 bases, and 8 bases stayed unmatched. CDR3 bases: TGTGCCAGCAGTAGTGGGAGGGTGGGTGAGCAGTTCTTC. It is translated as CASSSGRVGEQFF.

This clonotype appeared many times. The V gene is TRBV5-1, the J gene TRBJ2-3; D may match TRBD1 or TRBD2 (5 bases each). V dropped 0 bases and J dropped 2 bases, with 10 bases sitting between them. This CDR3 is built from 15 residues. The germline CDR1 and CDR2 sequences are SGHRS and YFSETQ. CDR3 in DNA: TGCGCCAGCAGCTTGGGTAGAGGGGACACAGATACGCAGTATTTT. Its protein product is CASSLGRGDTDTQYF.

The table lists this clonotype with many counts. The rearrangement uses TRBV5-1 and TRBJ2-3, with 8 bases fitting TRBD2. Losses at the gene ends were 4 bases for V and 4 bases for J; bases not matched to a gene: 5. This CDR3 region has 14 residues. Germline CDR1 is SGHRS and CDR2 is YFSETQ. CDR3 protein: CASSPAGAPDTQYF. The CDR3 DNA reads as TGCGCCAGCAGCCCAGCGGGAGCTCCAGATACGCAGTATTTT.

In its sample, this clonotype was seen many times. The chain couples TRBV5-1 to TRBJ2-3; D ambiguous. Per the germline V gene, CDR1 is SGHRS and CDR2 is YFSETQ. Deletions cut 3 bases from V and 2 bases from J, with 16 bases between. CDR3 length equals 16 residues. CDR3 DNA: TGCGCCAGCAGCTCCCCCTTACTCGATCCCACAGATACGCAGTATTTT. It yields the protein CASSSPLLDPTDTQYF.

In its sample, this clonotype was seen many times. V is TRBV5-1 and J is TRBJ1-2; 11 bases agree with TRBD1. The germline V gene encodes CDR1 SGHRS and CDR2 YFSETQ. CDR3 length: 15 residues. The V segment lost 1 base and the J segment 5 bases; nucleotides outside the gene matches: 4. The CDR3 coding sequence is TGCGCCAGCAGCTTGATGGACAGGGGGCTATATGGCTACACCTTC. Translation: CASSLMDRGLYGYTF.

This clonotype showed up many times. The V and J genes are TRBV5-1 and TRBJ1-4; D is perhaps TRBD1 (6 bases). The V and J ends lost 4 bases and 4 bases respectively, with 11 bases between them. Germline V gene lookup returns CDR1 SGHRS and CDR2 YFSETQ. This CDR3 has 14 amino acids. The CDR3 sequence: CASSPGQHNEKLFF. The CDR3 DNA reads as TGCGCCAGCAGCCCTGGACAGCATAATGAAAAACTGTTTTTT.

This chain links TRBV5-6 with TRBJ2-3; the D call may be TRBD1 or TRBD2 (6 bases each). Germline V CDR1 and CDR2: SGHDT, YYEEEE. Trimming took off 9 bases at V and 0 bases at J, with 17 bases between the two ends. The CDR3 runs 15 residues. The CDR3 protein is CATSGAPRSTDTQYF. CDR3 nucleotide sequence: TGTGCCACCTCGGGGGCCCCACGGAGCACAGATACGCAGTATTTT.

Many counts were recorded for this clonotype. The chain is built from TRBV20-1 and TRBJ2-7; tentative D call: TRBD1 (6 bases). The CDR3 loop spans 12 amino acids. Germline-derived CDR1 and CDR2 are DFQATT and SNEGSKA (reference sequence). V was pared by 3 bases and J by 3 bases, with 9 bases between. The CDR3 spells CSARGDNYEQYF. The DNA for the CDR3 is TGCAGTGCTAGGGGGGACAACTACGAGCAGTACTTC.

This clonotype came up many times. The chain recombines TRBV7-3 with TRBJ1-1; possibly TRBD1 for D (6 bases). The V end was cut by 4 bases, the J end by 9 bases, with 15 bases between. Germline loops: CDR1 SGHTA, CDR2 FQGTGA. The CDR3 is 13 residues long. The CDR3 loop reads CASSSPGGPKAFF. The CDR3 coding sequence is TGTGCCAGCAGCTCCCCCGGGGGGCCCAAAGCTTTCTTT. Complete variable domain (other parts from reference TRBV7-3 and TRBJ1-1): GAGVSQTPSNKVTEKGKYVELRCDPISGHTALYWYRQSLGQGPEFLIYFQGTGAADDSGLPNDRFFAVRPEGSVSTLKIQRTERGDSAVYLCASSSPGGPKAFFGQGTRLTVV.

This clonotype was seen ten or more times. The chain combines TRBV20-1 with TRBJ1-2, with unresolved D. The V gene's germline CDR1 is DFQATT and CDR2 SNEGSKA (reference sequence). The CDR3 sequence is 12 residues long. Trimming removed 7 bases at V and 2 bases at J, with 11 bases between. The CDR3 nucleotides read TGCAGTGGCAGACGGGAGAACTATGGCTACACCTTC. Translation: CSGRRENYGYTF.

This clonotype was recorded at least ten times. This chain joins TRBV4-3 and TRBJ2-4; possible D gene TRBD2, 6 bases. This CDR3 is built from 17 residues. Germline V gene lookup returns CDR1 LGHNA and CDR2 YSLEER. Trimming left V 0 bases short and J 0 bases short, with 12 bases between. The CDR3 here is CASSQDRNGRAKNIQYF. CDR3 coding DNA: TGCGCCAGCAGCCAAGATAGGAACGGGAGAGCCAAAAACATTCAGTACTTC.

This clonotype was detected many times. The rearrangement links TRBV12-3 or TRBV12-4 to TRBJ2-2; D possibly corresponds to TRBD2 (6 bases). The CDR3 totals 17 residues. The ends were cut back, 2 bases at V and 5 bases at J, with 18 bases in the middle. The CDR3 protein is CASSLSRSLGGTGELFF. CDR3 coding DNA: TGTGCCAGCAGTTTATCGCGTTCACTCGGAGGGACCGGGGAGCTGTTTTTT.

This clonotype was detected many times. The V call is TRBV7-2, the J call TRBJ2-1, with D perhaps matching TRBD1 or TRBD2 (5 bases each). Trimming pared 2 bases from V and 9 bases from J, leaving 23 bases between. Germline CDR1 is SGHTA and CDR2 is FQGNSA. The length of the CDR3 is 17 residues. CDR3 sequence: CASSLMGPFGANREQFF. As DNA, the CDR3 is TGTGCCAGCAGCTTAATGGGCCCCTTCGGGGCGAATCGTGAGCAGTTCTTC.